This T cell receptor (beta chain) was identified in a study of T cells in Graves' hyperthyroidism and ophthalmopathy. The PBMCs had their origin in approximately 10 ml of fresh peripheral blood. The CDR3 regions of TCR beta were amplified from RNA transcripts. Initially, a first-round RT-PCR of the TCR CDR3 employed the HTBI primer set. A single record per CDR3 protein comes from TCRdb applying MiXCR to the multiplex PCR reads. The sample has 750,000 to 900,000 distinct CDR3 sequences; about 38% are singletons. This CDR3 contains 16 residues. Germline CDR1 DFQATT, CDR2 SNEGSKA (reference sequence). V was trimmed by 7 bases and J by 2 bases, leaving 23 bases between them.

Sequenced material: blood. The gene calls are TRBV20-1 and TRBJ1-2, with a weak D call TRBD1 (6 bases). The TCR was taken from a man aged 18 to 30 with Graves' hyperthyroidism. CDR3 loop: CSVKRSGGAGNYGYTF. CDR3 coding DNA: TGCAGTGTCAAGCGGAGTGGGGGGGCAGGGAACTATGGCTACACCTTC.